Presented here are 10 T cell receptor beta chains from one specimen sequenced in a study of CD8 T cells in ankylosing spondylitis. TCRdb called the 5' RACE reads again in MiXCR, with one record for every CDR3 protein. The table lists 230,000 or so distinct CDR3 sequences, roughly a quarter of them singletons. Sequencing was carried out using blood, either unsorted or a sorted T cell fraction (not recorded which). These receptors all come from a male donor with ankylosing spondylitis or in good health (not recorded which).

This clonotype has more than one count but fewer than ten. The chain is built from TRBV24-1 and TRBJ2-7; D may correspond to TRBD1 or TRBD2 (5 bases each). CDR1 is KGHDR, CDR2 SFDVKD, per germline. V was cut by 5 bases and J by 3 bases, with 7 bases left in between. The CDR3 spans 12 residues. CDR3 DNA: TGTGCCACCAGTGGGGACGGCTACGAGCAGTACTTC. Protein product: CATSGDGYEQYF.

This clonotype was seen more than once but under ten times. The rearrangement uses TRBV6-1 and TRBJ2-1, with TRBD1 as a possible D gene (6 bases). This CDR3 is 14 amino acids long. Trimming cost V 1 base and J 5 bases, with 9 bases left between them. Germline lookup yields CDR1 MNHNS and CDR2 SASEGT. The CDR3 DNA reads TGTGCCAGCAGTGAAGGGACAGCCGACAATGAGCAGTTCTTC. It yields the protein CASSEGTADNEQFF.

This clonotype was observed a few times. V is TRBV20-1 and J is TRBJ1-5, with D unclear. The germline V gene encodes CDR1 DFQATT and CDR2 SNEGSKA (reference sequence). Trimming removed 3 bases at V and 1 base at J, with 7 bases between. This CDR3 comprises 13 residues. The CDR3 loop is CSASPRSNQPQHF. The CDR3 coding sequence is TGCAGTGCTAGTCCCCGGAGCAATCAGCCCCAGCATTTT.

This clonotype has at least ten counts. V is TRBV3-1 and J is TRBJ2-2, with D perhaps given as TRBD1 or TRBD2 (5 bases each). CDR1 and CDR2 from the germline V gene are LGHDT and YNNKEL (reference sequence). The ends were cut back, 4 bases at V and 0 bases at J, with 12 bases in the middle. CDR3 length: 16 amino acids. In nucleotides, the CDR3 is TGTGCCAGCAGCCCGGGACGGCGGTCGAACACCGGGGAGCTGTTTTTT. This codes for CASSPGRRSNTGELFF.

This clonotype was found a few times. This rearrangement joins TRBV6-1 to TRBJ2-1, with 9 bases that match TRBD2. The CDR3 is 17 residues long. The germline gives CDR1 MNHNS, CDR2 SASEGT. Trimming cost V 6 bases and J 7 bases; bases outside gene matches: 16. CDR3 coding DNA: TGTGCCAGCAGGGGGGCTCGTAGCGGGGGCGTGGGGAATGAGCAGTTCTTC. Amino acids: CASRGARSGGVGNEQFF.

The chain links TRBV5-1 to TRBJ2-1, with a possible D match to TRBD1 (6 bases). This CDR3 is 15 amino acids long. V was clipped by 3 bases and J by 1 base, with 11 bases between them. Per the germline V gene, CDR1 is SGHRS and CDR2 is YFSETQ. CDR3 amino acids: CASSSTGRSYNEQFF. The CDR3 DNA sequence: TGCGCCAGCAGCTCGACAGGACGTTCCTACAATGAGCAGTTCTTC.

The chain couples TRBV3-1 to TRBJ2-7; TRBD1 might be the D (5 bases). Germline CDR1 is LGHDT and CDR2 is YNNKEL (reference sequence). The V end was cut by 5 bases, the J end by 6 bases, with 20 bases between. The CDR3 is 15 amino acids. CDR3 loop: CASSFQTVRPLEQYF. For the CDR3, the DNA is TGTGCCAGCAGCTTCCAGACAGTCCGGCCTCTCGAGCAGTACTTC.

In its sample, this clonotype was seen many times. The rearrangement uses TRBV7-8 and TRBJ2-1, with a weak D call TRBD1 (6 bases). V shed 7 bases and J shed 1 base, with 17 bases lying between them. The CDR3 is made up of 16 amino acids. The V gene's germline CDR1 is SGHVS and CDR2 FQNEAQ. The CDR3 sequence: CASKSWGPSSYNEQFF. In DNA form, the CDR3 reads TGTGCCAGCAAGTCTTGGGGGCCGAGTTCCTACAATGAGCAGTTCTTC.

The chain is built from TRBV7-7 and TRBJ2-5; D remains ambiguous. This CDR3 is 13 amino acids long. The V gene lost 1 base and the J gene lost 7 bases, with 10 bases spanning the gap. CDR1 is SSHAT and CDR2 is FNYEAQ in the germline V gene (reference sequence). The CDR3 DNA is TGTGCCAGCAGCTTAGATTCAGTGGGGACCCAGTACTTC. It translates to CASSLDSVGTQYF.

This clonotype was observed many times. V and J are TRBV29-1 and TRBJ2-7; D uncertain. Germline assignment: CDR1 SQVTM and CDR2 ANQGSEA. The V end lost 6 bases, the J end lost 0 bases, and 9 bases lay between the germline ends. The CDR3 is made up of 12 amino acids. This CDR3 reads CSVRKVSYEQYF. The CDR3 DNA reads as TGCAGCGTCAGGAAGGTCTCCTACGAGCAGTACTTC.